This T cell receptor (beta chain) was captured by sequencing in a study of response to subunit inactivated influenza vaccine. This clonotype appeared many times. Its antigen is unknown. The CDR3 totals 15 residues. V was trimmed by 0 bases and J by 3 bases, leaving 9 bases between them. The V gene's germline CDR1 is LNHNV and CDR2 YYDKDF (reference sequence). TCRdb called the RT-PCR reads again in MiXCR, with one record for every CDR3 protein. The sample holds some 800,000 distinct CDR3 sequences, over 20% seen once. Whole-study findings and limits: Authors suggested few new T cells are recruited by each seasonal influenza vaccination.

This TCR came from a man aged 50 to 59 who received an inactivated influenza vaccine. The chain links TRBV15 to TRBJ1-5; TRBD1 might be the D (5 bases). Sample: PBMCs from blood, taken around 5 days after vaccination. The CDR3, as DNA: TGTGCCACCAGCAGAGATCCAGGGACCAATCAGCCCCAGCATTTT. This encodes CATSRDPGTNQPQHF.